The rows below give T cell receptor beta chains drawn from one sample of a study of blood T cell repertoires in COVID-19. Measured with immunoSEQ multiplex PCR; TCRdb has only the in-frame clones, and not every one. The data hold approximately 170,000 clones, with roughly 84% observed a single time. Sequencing was carried out using peripheral blood. The receptor source for this set is a human donor with acute or convalescent COVID-19. The donor label of this sample is uncertain. Each CDR3 is given with its conserved first and last residue. The D gene is left open where the match is weak. Only part of the rows carry a size: once, few, many, or a class if the clone is expanded.

d_call j_call v_call clone_size cdr3_aa cdr3_nt
. TRBJ1-1 TRBV29-1 once CSVVRRSQNTEAFF TGCAGCGTTGTTAGACGGAGCCAGAACACTGAAGCTTTCTTT
TRBD2 TRBJ2-2 TRBV9 many CASSPKGTSGGTGELFF TGTGCCAGCAGCCCAAAGGGGACTAGCGGGGGCACCGGGGAGCTGTTTTTT
TRBD1 TRBJ1-2 TRBV7-2 . CASSLTGTGQVYGYTF TGTGCCAGCAGCTTGACCGGGACAGGGCAAGTGTATGGCTACACCTTC
TRBD2 TRBJ2-3 TRBV4-1 . CASSQEGGRENTDTQYF TGCGCCAGCAGCCAAGAGGGCGGGAGAGAAAACACAGATACGCAGTATTTT
. TRBJ1-1 TRBV12-3/TRBV12-4 . CASRQQGNEAFF TGTGCCAGCAGACAACAGGGAAATGAAGCTTTCTTT
. TRBJ1-1 TRBV6-5 . CASSYLREVNTEAFF TGTGCCAGCAGTTATTTAAGAGAGGTGAACACTGAAGCTTTCTTT
TRBD2 TRBJ2-7 TRBV28 . CASSLGRLAGRIEQYF TGTGCCAGCAGTTTAGGCCGACTAGCGGGCCGGATCGAGCAGTACTTC
. TRBJ2-2 TRBV5-1 . CASSYGLIGTGELFF TGCGCCAGCAGCTACGGACTGATCGGCACCGGGGAGCTGTTTTTT
. TRBJ1-5 TRBV27 . CASSPTFHGYQPQHF TGTGCCAGCAGTCCGACATTCCACGGTTATCAGCCCCAGCATTTT
TRBD1 TRBJ2-5 TRBV5-5 . CASSQGTGGVEETQYF TGTGCCAGCAGCCAAGGGACAGGGGGCGTCGAAGAGACCCAGTACTTC
TRBD2 TRBJ2-1 TRBV19 . CASSSSGYNEQFF TGTGCCAGTAGTTCTAGCGGCTACAATGAGCAGTTCTTC
. TRBJ1-5 TRBV10-3 . CAIREDNRNQPQHF TGTGCCATCAGAGAGGACAACCGCAATCAGCCCCAGCATTTT
TRBD1 TRBJ1-1 TRBV7-9 once CASTFKLGQGRTEAFF TGTGCCAGCACGTTTAAACTGGGACAGGGCCGAACTGAAGCTTTCTTT
. TRBJ2-6 TRBV7-9 . CASSLVAGSGANVLTF TGTGCCAGCAGCTTAGTAGCAGGGTCTGGGGCCAACGTCCTGACTTTC
. TRBJ1-2 TRBV3-1/TRBV3-2 . CASSQGFGGNYGYTF TGTGCCAGCAGCCAAGGATTCGGGGGTAACTATGGCTACACCTTC
TRBD1 TRBJ1-3 TRBV20-1 . CSASNRGRRNTIYF TGCAGTGCTAGTAACAGGGGGCGAAGAAACACCATATATTTT
. TRBJ2-2 TRBV2 . CASSERRTTNTGELFF TGTGCCAGCAGTGAACGCAGAACAACGAACACCGGGGAGCTGTTTTTT
. TRBJ1-1 TRBV4-2 . CASTPDGREEAFF TGTGCCAGCACCCCCGATGGCAGGGAAGAAGCTTTCTTT
. TRBJ1-4 TRBV6-5 . CASSGGLGNEKLFF TGTGCCAGCTCGGGGGGGCTGGGTAATGAAAAACTGTTTTTT
. TRBJ2-7 TRBV5-1 . CASSLGGREYEQYF TGCGCCAGCAGCTTGGGGGGGCGGGAGTACGAGCAGTACTTC
TRBD1 TRBJ1-6 TRBV19 . CASSRQGQGIADSPLHF TGTGCCAGTAGCCGCCAAGGACAGGGTATCGCGGATTCACCCCTCCACTTT
. TRBJ2-3 TRBV30 once CARSKTRSSDTQYF TGTGCCAGATCAAAAACCCGAAGCTCAGATACGCAGTATTTT
TRBD2 TRBJ2-7 TRBV4-2 . CASSQVPSGTLTYEQYF TGTGCCAGCAGCCAAGTCCCTAGCGGGACCTTAACCTACGAGCAGTACTTC
TRBD1 TRBJ1-1 TRBV5-4 . CASSPAGTGERGTEAFF TGTGCCAGCAGCCCGGCCGGGACAGGGGAGCGGGGTACTGAAGCTTTCTTT
TRBD2 TRBJ2-7 TRBV20-1 . CSVGGSYEQYF TGCAGTGTGGGGGGGTCCTACGAGCAGTACTTC
. TRBJ1-2 TRBV6-5 . CASSIQLTYGYTF TGTGCCAGCAGCATACAGCTAACCTATGGCTACACCTTC
. TRBJ1-5 TRBV6-5 . CASSNPGEYQPQHF TGTGCCAGCAGTAACCCAGGGGAGTATCAGCCCCAGCATTTT
TRBD1 TRBJ2-1 TRBV18 . CASSARGQDYEQFF TGTGCCAGCTCCGCTCGCGGACAGGATTATGAGCAGTTCTTC
. TRBJ1-6 TRBV30 . CAWRRPGQWVSPLHF TGTGCCTGGAGACGACCGGGACAATGGGTTTCACCCCTCCACTTT
. TRBJ2-7 TRBV3-1/TRBV3-2 . CASSQDYGGGQYF TGTGCCAGCAGCCAAGATTATGGGGGCGGGCAGTACTTC
TRBD1 TRBJ2-7 TRBV28 . CASTFPQGREDEQYF TGTGCCAGCACCTTCCCACAGGGGAGAGAGGACGAGCAGTACTTC
TRBD1 TRBJ2-5 TRBV23-1 . CASSHRRTGLIQETQYF TGCGCCAGCAGTCATCGCCGGACAGGGTTGATCCAGGAGACCCAGTACTTC
. TRBJ2-5 TRBV27 . CASTPPSGVGGGEYQETQYF TGTGCCAGCACCCCCCCCTCCGGGGTGGGGGGAGGTGAGTACCAAGAGACCCAGTACTTC
. TRBJ1-1 TRBV6-5 . CASSSTQGNTEAFF TGTGCCAGCAGTTCTACACAGGGGAACACTGAAGCTTTCTTT
TRBD1 TRBJ2-7 TRBV19 once CASSTYLRDRVGEQYF TGTGCCAGTAGTACCTACCTCCGGGACAGGGTCGGGGAGCAGTACTTC
. TRBJ2-5 TRBV2 . CASSEAQETQYF TGTGCCAGCAGTGAGGCCCAAGAGACCCAGTACTTC
TRBD1 TRBJ2-5 TRBV5-1 once CASSSARLTGVQETQYF TGCGCCAGCAGCTCGGCCAGGCTTACAGGGGTCCAAGAGACCCAGTACTTC
TRBD2 TRBJ2-3 TRBV27 . CASSFRGRATDTQYF TGTGCCAGCAGTTTCCGCGGGAGGGCCACAGATACGCAGTATTTT
. TRBJ1-3 TRBV7-8 once CASSVLQGSGNTIYF TGTGCCAGCAGCGTACTACAGGGATCTGGAAACACCATATATTTT
. TRBJ1-1 TRBV10-3 . CAISKQDRDTEAFF TGTGCCATCAGTAAACAGGATAGGGACACTGAAGCTTTCTTT
. TRBJ1-1 TRBV4-2 . CASSQLRTTEAFF TGTGCCAGCAGCCAACTCCGGACAACTGAAGCTTTCTTT
. TRBJ2-5 TRBV10-1 . CASRSGETQYF TGCGCCAGCAGGAGTGGAGAGACCCAGTACTTC
. TRBJ2-5 TRBV5-4 . CASSATLGGAAETQYF TGTGCCAGCAGCGCCACTCTCGGAGGGGCCGCGGAGACCCAGTACTTC
. TRBJ2-5 TRBV3-1/TRBV3-2 few CASSQVLSEETQYF TGTGCCAGCAGCCAAGTACTCTCGGAAGAGACCCAGTACTTC
. TRBJ1-1 TRBV5-1 . CASSSVGPQAEAFF TGCGCCAGCAGCTCCGTGGGGCCCCAGGCTGAAGCTTTCTTT
TRBD1 TRBJ2-5 TRBV2 . CASSRQGAPGETQYF TGTGCCAGCAGTCGACAGGGGGCGCCCGGGGAGACCCAGTACTTC
TRBD1 TRBJ2-7 TRBV30 once CAWGKTGGTYEQYF TGTGCCTGGGGTAAAACAGGGGGCACTTACGAGCAGTACTTC
. TRBJ2-1 TRBV6-1 . CASSESSAYNEQFF TGTGCCAGCAGTGAGTCTAGCGCCTACAATGAGCAGTTCTTC
TRBD1 TRBJ1-2 TRBV19 . CASSISGQGVYYGYTF TGTGCCAGTAGTATATCGGGACAGGGTGTTTACTATGGCTACACCTTC
. TRBJ1-1 TRBV18 once CASSPPVQGNTEAFF TGTGCCAGCTCACCACCGGTCCAGGGGAACACTGAAGCTTTCTTT
. TRBJ1-5 TRBV28 . CASGVGRRNQPQHF TGTGCCAGCGGCGTGGGGCGGCGCAATCAGCCCCAGCATTTT
. TRBJ2-7 TRBV7-9 . CASSLDFYEQYF TGTGCCAGCAGCTTAGACTTCTACGAGCAGTACTTC
. TRBJ1-6 TRBV5-1 few CASSLSGDNSPLHF TGCGCCAGCAGCTTGTCCGGGGATAATTCACCCCTCCACTTT